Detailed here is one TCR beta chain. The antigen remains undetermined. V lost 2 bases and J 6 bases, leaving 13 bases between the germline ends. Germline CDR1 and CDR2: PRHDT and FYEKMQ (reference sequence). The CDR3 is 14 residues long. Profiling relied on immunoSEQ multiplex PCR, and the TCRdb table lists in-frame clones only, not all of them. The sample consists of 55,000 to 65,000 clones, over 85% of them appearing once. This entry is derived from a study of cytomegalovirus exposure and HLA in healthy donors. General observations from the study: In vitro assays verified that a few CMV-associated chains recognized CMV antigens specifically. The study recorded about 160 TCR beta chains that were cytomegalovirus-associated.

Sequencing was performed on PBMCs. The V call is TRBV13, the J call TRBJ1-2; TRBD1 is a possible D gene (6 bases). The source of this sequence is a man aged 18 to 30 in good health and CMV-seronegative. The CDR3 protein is CASSLRGTKNGYTF. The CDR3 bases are TGTGCCAGCAGCTTAAGGGGGACTAAGAATGGCTACACCTTC.